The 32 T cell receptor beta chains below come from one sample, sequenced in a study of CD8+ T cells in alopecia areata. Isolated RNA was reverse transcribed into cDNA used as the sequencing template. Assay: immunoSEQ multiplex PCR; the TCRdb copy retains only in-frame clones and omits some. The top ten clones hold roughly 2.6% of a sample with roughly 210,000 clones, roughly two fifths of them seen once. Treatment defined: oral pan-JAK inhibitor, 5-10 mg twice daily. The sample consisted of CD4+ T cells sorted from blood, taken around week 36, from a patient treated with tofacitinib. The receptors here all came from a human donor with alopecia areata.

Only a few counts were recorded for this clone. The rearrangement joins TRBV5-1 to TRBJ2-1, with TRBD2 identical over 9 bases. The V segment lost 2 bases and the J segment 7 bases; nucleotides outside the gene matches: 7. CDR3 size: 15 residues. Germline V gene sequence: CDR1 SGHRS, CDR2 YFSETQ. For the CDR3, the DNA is TGCGCCAGCAGCTTTAGCGGGAGTCTGGGAAATGAGCAGTTCTTC. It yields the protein CASSFSGSLGNEQFF.

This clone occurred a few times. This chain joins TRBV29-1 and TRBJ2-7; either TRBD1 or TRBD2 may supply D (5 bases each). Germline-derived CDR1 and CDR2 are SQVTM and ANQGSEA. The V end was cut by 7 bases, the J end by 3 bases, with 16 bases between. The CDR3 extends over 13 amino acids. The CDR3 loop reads CSARDGDIYEQYF. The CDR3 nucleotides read TGCAGCGCCCGGGACGGAGATATCTACGAGCAGTACTTC.

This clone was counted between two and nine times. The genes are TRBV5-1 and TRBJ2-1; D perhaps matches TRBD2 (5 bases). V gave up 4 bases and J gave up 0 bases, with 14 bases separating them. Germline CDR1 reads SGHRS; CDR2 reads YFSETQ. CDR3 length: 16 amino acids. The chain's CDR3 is CASSPTGGFSYNEQFF. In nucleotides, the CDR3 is TGCGCCAGCAGCCCCACCGGCGGGTTCTCCTACAATGAGCAGTTCTTC.

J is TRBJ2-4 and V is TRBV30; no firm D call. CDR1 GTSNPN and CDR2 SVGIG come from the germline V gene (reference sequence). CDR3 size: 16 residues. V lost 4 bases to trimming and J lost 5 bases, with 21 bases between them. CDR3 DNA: TGTGCCTGGAAGATCCCCACGCACTCGTACGAAAACATTCAGTACTTC. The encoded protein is CAWKIPTHSYENIQYF. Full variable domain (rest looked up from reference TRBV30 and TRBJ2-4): SQTIHQWPATLVQPVGSPLSLECTVEGTSNPNLYWYRQAAGRGLQLLFYSVGIGQISSEVPQNLSASRPQDRQFILSSKKLLLSDSGFYLCAWKIPTHSYENIQYFGAGTRLSVL.

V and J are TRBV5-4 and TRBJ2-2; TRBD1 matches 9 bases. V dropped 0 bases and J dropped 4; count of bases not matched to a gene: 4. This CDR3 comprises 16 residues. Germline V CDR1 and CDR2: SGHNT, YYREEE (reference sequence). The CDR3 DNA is TGTGCCAGCAGCTTGGCCCAGACAGGGGGCACCGGGGAGCTGTTTTTT. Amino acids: CASSLAQTGGTGELFF.

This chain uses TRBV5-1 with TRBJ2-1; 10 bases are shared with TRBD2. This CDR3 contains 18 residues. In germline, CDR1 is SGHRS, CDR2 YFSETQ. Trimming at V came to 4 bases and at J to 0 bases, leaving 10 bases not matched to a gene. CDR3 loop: CASSLMPGLAPSYNEQFF. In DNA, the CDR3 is TGCGCCAGCAGCCTTATGCCGGGACTAGCGCCCTCCTACAATGAGCAGTTCTTC.

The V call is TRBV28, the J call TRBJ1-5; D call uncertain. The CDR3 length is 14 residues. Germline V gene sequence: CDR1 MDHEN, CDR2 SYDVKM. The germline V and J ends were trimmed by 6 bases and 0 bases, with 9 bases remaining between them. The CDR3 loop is CASSPAYSNQPQHF. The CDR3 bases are TGTGCCAGCAGCCCAGCTTATAGCAATCAGCCCCAGCATTTT.

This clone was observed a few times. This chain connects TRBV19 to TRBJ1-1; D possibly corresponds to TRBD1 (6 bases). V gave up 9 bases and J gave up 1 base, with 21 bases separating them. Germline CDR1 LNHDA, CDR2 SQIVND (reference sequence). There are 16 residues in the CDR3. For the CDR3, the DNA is TGTGCCAGCGCCCCGCGTGTGGGGGGGGCGAACACTGAAGCTTTCTTT. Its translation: CASAPRVGGANTEAFF. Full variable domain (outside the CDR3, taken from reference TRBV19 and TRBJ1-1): DGGITQSPKYLFRKEGQNVTLSCEQNLNHDAMYWYRQDPGQGLRLIYYSQIVNDFQKGDIAEGYSVSREKKESFPLTVTSAQKNPTAFYLCASAPRVGGANTEAFFGQGTRLTVV.

The CDR3 sequence is CASSQGLAVYNEQFF. Written as DNA, the CDR3 is TGCGCCAGCAGCCAAGGACTAGCGGTATACAATGAGCAGTTCTTC. The rearrangement joins TRBV4-3 to TRBJ2-1, with TRBD2 matching over 9 bases. Germline lookup yields CDR1 LGHNA and CDR2 YSLEER. The J segment lost 4 bases and the V segment lost 1 base, leaving 2 bases of the junction unmatched. This CDR3 region has 15 residues.

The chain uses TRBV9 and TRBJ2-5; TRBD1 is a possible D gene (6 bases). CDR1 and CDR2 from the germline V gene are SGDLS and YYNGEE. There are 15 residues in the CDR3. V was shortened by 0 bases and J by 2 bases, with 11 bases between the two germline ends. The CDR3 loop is CASSVVGTSQETQYF. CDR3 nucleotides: TGTGCCAGCAGCGTAGTGGGGACAAGTCAAGAGACCCAGTACTTC.

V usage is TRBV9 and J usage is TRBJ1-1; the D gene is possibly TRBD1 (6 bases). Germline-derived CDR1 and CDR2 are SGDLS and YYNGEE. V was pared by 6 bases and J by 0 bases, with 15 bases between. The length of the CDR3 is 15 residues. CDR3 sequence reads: CASNREGQMNTEAFF. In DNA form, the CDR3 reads TGTGCCAGCAATCGCGAAGGACAGATGAACACTGAAGCTTTCTTT.

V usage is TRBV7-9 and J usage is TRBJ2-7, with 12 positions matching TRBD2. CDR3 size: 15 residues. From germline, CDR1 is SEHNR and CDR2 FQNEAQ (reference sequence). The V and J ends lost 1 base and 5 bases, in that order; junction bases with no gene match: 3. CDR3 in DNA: TGTGCCAGCAGCTTAGGACTAGCGGGAGAAAACGAGCAGTACTTC. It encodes CASSLGLAGENEQYF.

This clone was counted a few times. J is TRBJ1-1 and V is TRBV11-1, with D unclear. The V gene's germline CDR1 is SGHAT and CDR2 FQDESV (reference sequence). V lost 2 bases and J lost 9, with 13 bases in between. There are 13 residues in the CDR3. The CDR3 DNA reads TGTGCCAGCAGCTTATTACTTCGATCTCAAGCTTTCTTT. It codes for CASSLLLRSQAFF.

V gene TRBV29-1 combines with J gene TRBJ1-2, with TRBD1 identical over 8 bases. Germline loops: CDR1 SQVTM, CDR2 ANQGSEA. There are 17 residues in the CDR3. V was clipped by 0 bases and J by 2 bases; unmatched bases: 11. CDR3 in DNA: TGCAGCGTTGAAGATTGGGGGGACAGGACGCTAAACTATGGCTACACCTTC. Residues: CSVEDWGDRTLNYGYTF.

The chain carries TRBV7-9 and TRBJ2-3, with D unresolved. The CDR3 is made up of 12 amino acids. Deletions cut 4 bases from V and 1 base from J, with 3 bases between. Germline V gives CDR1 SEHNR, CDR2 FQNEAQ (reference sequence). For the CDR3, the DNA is TGTGCCAGCAGCTCACGCACAGATACGCAGTATTTT. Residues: CASSSRTDTQYF.

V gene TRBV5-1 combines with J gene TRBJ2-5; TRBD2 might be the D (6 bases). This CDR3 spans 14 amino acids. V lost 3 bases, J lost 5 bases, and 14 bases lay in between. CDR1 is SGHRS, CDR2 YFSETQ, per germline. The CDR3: CASSSGRAGETQYF. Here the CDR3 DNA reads TGCGCCAGCAGCTCGGGACGGGCGGGGGAGACCCAGTACTTC. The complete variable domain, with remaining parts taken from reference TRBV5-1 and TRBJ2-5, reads KAGVTQTPRYLIKTRGQQVTLSCSPISGHRSVSWYQQTPGQGLQFLFEYFSETQRNKGNFPGRFSGRQFSNSRSEMNVSTLELGDSALYLCASSSGRAGETQYFGPGTRLLVL.

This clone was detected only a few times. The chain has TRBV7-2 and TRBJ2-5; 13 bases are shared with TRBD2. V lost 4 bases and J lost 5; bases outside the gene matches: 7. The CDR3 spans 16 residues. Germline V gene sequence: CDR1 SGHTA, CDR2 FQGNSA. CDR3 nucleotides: TGTGCCAGCAGCTCGGGACTAGCGGGATGGGCGGAGACCCAGTACTTC. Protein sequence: CASSSGLAGWAETQYF.

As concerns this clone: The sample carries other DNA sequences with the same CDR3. In DNA form, the CDR3 reads TGTGCCAGCAGCTTAGGCGGGGCCCGAAGCTCCTACGAGCAGTACTTC. This codes for CASSLGGARSSYEQYF. The chain is built from TRBV11-2 and TRBJ2-7; D is possibly TRBD2 (6 bases). CDR3 length equals 16 residues. Looked up from germline, CDR1 is SGHAT and CDR2 is FQNNGV. Trimming stripped 1 base from V and 0 bases from J, with 13 bases between.

The CDR3 DNA reads as TGTGCCAGCAGTGACCTCTTCGGACAGATCCAAGAGACCCAGTACTTC. This translates into CASSDLFGQIQETQYF. The chain is built from TRBV6-1 and TRBJ2-5, with TRBD1 as a possible D gene (6 bases). This CDR3 spans 16 amino acids. The V gene lost 3 bases and the J gene lost 1 base, with 15 bases spanning the gap. Germline V gene lookup returns CDR1 MNHNS and CDR2 SASEGT.

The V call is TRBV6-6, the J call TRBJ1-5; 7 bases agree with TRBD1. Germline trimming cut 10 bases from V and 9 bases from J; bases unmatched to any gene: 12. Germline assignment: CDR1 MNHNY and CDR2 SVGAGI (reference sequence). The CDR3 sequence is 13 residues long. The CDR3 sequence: CATRGTESLPQHF. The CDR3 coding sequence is TGTGCCACCCGAGGGACAGAGTCCCTGCCCCAGCATTTT.

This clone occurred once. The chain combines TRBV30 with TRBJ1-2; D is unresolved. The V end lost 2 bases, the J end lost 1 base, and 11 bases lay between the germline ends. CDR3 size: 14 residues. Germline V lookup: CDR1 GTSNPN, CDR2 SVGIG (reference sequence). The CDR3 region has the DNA TGTGCCTGGAGTTCTGGGTCCTTTAACTATGGCTACACCTTC. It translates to CAWSSGSFNYGYTF.

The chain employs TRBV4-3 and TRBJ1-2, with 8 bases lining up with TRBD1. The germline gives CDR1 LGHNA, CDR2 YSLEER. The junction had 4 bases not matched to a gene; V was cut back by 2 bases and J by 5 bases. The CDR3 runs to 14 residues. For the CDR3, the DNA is TGCGCCAGCAGCCAACAGGGGGCAGGATATGGCTACACCTTC. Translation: CASSQQGAGYGYTF.

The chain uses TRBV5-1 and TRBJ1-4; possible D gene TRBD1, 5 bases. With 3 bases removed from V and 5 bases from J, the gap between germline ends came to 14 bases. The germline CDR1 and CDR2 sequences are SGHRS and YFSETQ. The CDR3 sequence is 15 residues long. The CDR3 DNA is TGCGCCAGCAGCTCCACAGGCTGGGGGAATGAAAAACTGTTTTTT. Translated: CASSSTGWGNEKLFF.

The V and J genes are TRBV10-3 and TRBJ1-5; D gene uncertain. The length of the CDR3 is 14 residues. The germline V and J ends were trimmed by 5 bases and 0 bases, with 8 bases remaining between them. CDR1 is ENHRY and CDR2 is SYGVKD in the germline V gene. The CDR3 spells CAISWEYSNQPQHF. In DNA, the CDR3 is TGTGCCATCAGTTGGGAGTATAGCAATCAGCCCCAGCATTTT.

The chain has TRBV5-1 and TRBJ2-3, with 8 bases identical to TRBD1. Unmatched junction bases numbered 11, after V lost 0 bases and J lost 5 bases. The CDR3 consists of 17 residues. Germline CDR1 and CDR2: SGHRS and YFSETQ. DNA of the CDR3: TGCGCCAGCAGCTTGGCCTACAGGGGGTCGCCGGGAGATACGCAGTATTTT. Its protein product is CASSLAYRGSPGDTQYF.

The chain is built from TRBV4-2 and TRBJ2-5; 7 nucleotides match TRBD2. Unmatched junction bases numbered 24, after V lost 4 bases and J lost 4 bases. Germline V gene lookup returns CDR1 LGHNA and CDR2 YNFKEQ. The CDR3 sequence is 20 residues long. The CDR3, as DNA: TGTGCCAGCAGCCGCGTGGATGGGTCGCGGGAGTTGGATAAGTTAGAGACCCAGTACTTC. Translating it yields CASSRVDGSRELDKLETQYF.

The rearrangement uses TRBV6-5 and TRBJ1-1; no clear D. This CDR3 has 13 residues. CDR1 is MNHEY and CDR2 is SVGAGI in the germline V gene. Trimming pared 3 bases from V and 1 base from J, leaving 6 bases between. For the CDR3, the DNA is TGTGCCAGCAGTTATAAAGGGAACACTGAAGCTTTCTTT. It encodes CASSYKGNTEAFF.

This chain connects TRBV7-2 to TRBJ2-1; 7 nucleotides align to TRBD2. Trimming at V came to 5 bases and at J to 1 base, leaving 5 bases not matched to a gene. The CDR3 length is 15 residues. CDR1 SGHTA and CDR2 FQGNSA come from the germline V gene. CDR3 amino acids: CASSPERGSYNEQFF. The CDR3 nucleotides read TGTGCCAGCAGCCCCGAGCGGGGATCCTACAATGAGCAGTTCTTC. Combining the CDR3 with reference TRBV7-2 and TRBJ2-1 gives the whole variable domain GAGVSQSPSNKVTEKGKDVELRCDPISGHTALYWYRQSLGQGLEFLIYFQGNSAPDKSGLPSDRFSAERTGGSVSTLTIQRTQQEDSAVYLCASSPERGSYNEQFFGPGTRLTVL.

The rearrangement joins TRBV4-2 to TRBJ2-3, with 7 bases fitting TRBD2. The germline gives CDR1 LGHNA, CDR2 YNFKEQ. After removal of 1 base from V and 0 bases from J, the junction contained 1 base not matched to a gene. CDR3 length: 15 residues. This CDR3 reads CASSQVTSSTDTQYF. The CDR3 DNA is TGTGCCAGCAGCCAAGTGACTAGCAGCACAGATACGCAGTATTTT.

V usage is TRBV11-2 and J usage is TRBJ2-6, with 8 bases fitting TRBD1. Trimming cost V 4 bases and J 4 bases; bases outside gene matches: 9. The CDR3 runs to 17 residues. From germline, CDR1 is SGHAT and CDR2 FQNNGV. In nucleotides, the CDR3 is TGTGCCAGCAGCTCGGACAGGGAATCCCTCGGGGCCAACGTCCTGACTTTC. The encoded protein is CASSSDRESLGANVLTF.

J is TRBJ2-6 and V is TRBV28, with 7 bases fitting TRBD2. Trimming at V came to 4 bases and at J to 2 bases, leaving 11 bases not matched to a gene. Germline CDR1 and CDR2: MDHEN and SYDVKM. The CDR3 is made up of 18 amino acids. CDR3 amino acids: CASSSPGGSNPGANVLTF. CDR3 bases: TGTGCCAGCAGTTCCCCGGGGGGTTCAAATCCTGGGGCCAACGTCCTGACTTTC.

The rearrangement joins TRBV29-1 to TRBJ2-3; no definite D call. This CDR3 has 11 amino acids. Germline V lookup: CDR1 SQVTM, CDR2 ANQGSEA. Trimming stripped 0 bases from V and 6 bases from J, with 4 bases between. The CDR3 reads CSVEEPDTQYF. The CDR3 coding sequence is TGCAGCGTTGAAGAACCCGATACGCAGTATTTT.